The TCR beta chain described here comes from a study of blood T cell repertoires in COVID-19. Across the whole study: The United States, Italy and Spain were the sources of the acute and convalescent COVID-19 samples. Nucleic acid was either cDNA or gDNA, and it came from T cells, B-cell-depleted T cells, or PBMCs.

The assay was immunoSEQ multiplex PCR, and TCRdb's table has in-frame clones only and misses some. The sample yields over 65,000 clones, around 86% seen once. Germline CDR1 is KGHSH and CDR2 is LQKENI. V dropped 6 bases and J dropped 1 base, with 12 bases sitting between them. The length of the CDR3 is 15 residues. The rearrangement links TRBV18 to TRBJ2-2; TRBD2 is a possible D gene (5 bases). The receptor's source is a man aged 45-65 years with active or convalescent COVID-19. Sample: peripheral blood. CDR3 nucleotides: TGTGCCAGCTCCCGAGAGGGCCTGAACACCGGGGAGCTGTTTTTT. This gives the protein CASSREGLNTGELFF.